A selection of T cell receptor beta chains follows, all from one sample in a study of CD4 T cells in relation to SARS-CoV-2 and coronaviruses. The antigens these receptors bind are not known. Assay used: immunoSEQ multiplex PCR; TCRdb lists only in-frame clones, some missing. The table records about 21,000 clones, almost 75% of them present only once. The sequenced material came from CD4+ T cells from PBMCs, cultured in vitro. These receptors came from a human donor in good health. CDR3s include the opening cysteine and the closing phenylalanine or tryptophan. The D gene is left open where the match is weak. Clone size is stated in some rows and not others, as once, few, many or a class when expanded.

CDR3 protein: CASSLVYNGELFF; CDR3 DNA: TGTGCCAGCAGTTTAGTGTACAACGGGGAGCTGTTTTTT; D gene: -; J gene: TRBJ2-2; V gene: TRBV12-3/TRBV12-4; clone size: -
CDR3 protein: CASGRAEAFF; CDR3 DNA: TGTGCCAGCGGTAGGGCTGAAGCTTTCTTT; D gene: -; J gene: TRBJ1-1; V gene: TRBV5-6; clone size: -
CDR3 protein: CASSPGLSHNEQFF; CDR3 DNA: TGTGCCAGCAGTCCGGGACTATCCCACAATGAGCAGTTCTTC; D gene: TRBD2; J gene: TRBJ2-1; V gene: TRBV2; clone size: -
CDR3 protein: CASSVSTDNTEAFF; CDR3 DNA: TGTGCCAGCAGCGTATCGACGGACAACACTGAAGCTTTCTTT; D gene: -; J gene: TRBJ1-1; V gene: TRBV9; clone size: -
CDR3 protein: CASSQQGFSNYGYTF; CDR3 DNA: TGTGCCAGCAGCCAACAGGGATTCTCTAACTATGGCTACACCTTC; D gene: -; J gene: TRBJ1-2; V gene: TRBV3-1/TRBV3-2; clone size: -
CDR3 protein: CASSRDRQTNSPLHF; CDR3 DNA: TGTGCCAGTAGCCGAGATCGGCAGACTAATTCACCCCTCCACTTT; D gene: -; J gene: TRBJ1-6; V gene: TRBV19; clone size: few
CDR3 protein: CASPDSPIDEQYF; CDR3 DNA: TGCGCCAGCCCAGACAGCCCCATAGACGAGCAGTACTTC; D gene: -; J gene: TRBJ2-7; V gene: TRBV5-1; clone size: -
CDR3 protein: CASSQIQGGVWNTIYF; CDR3 DNA: TGCGCCAGCAGCCAAATCCAGGGGGGAGTTTGGAACACCATATATTTT; D gene: TRBD1; J gene: TRBJ1-3; V gene: TRBV4-1; clone size: -
CDR3 protein: CASSYSAGGGADTQYF; CDR3 DNA: TGTGCCAGCAGTTACTCGGCGGGGGGAGGCGCAGATACGCAGTATTTT; D gene: TRBD2; J gene: TRBJ2-3; V gene: TRBV6-5; clone size: -
CDR3 protein: CASSLAAELYEQYF; CDR3 DNA: TGCGCCAGCAGCTTGGCGGCCGAACTCTACGAGCAGTACTTC; D gene: -; J gene: TRBJ2-7; V gene: TRBV5-1; clone size: -
CDR3 protein: CASSLPVNTEAFF; CDR3 DNA: TGTGCCAGCAGTTTGCCGGTGAACACTGAAGCTTTCTTT; D gene: -; J gene: TRBJ1-1; V gene: TRBV28; clone size: -
CDR3 protein: CASKLAVGELFF; CDR3 DNA: TGTGCCAGCAAGTTAGCGGTCGGGGAGCTGTTTTTT; D gene: -; J gene: TRBJ2-2; V gene: TRBV2; clone size: -
CDR3 protein: CASSRGRTQYF; CDR3 DNA: TGTGCCAGCAGCCGCGGGCGTACGCAGTATTTT; D gene: -; J gene: TRBJ2-3; V gene: TRBV12-3/TRBV12-4; clone size: -
CDR3 protein: CASSSGPSGDYEQYF; CDR3 DNA: TGTGCCAGCAGCTCCGGTCCTAGCGGAGACTACGAGCAGTACTTC; D gene: TRBD2; J gene: TRBJ2-7; V gene: TRBV7-2; clone size: -
CDR3 protein: CASSRPLGDADTQYF; CDR3 DNA: TGTGCCAGCAGCCGCCCCTTGGGTGACGCAGATACGCAGTATTTT; D gene: -; J gene: TRBJ2-3; V gene: TRBV7-2; clone size: -
CDR3 protein: CASSQELGPYNEQFF; CDR3 DNA: TGTGCCAGCAGCCAAGAACTGGGGCCGTACAATGAGCAGTTCTTC; D gene: -; J gene: TRBJ2-1; V gene: TRBV3-1/TRBV3-2; clone size: -
CDR3 protein: CSVDRLSSGNTIYF; CDR3 DNA: TGCAGCGTTGATCGGCTGAGCTCTGGAAACACCATATATTTT; D gene: -; J gene: TRBJ1-3; V gene: TRBV29-1; clone size: -
CDR3 protein: CASSGNMAYGYTF; CDR3 DNA: TGTGCCAGCAGCGGAAACATGGCCTACGGCTACACCTTC; D gene: -; J gene: TRBJ1-2; V gene: TRBV7-9; clone size: once
CDR3 protein: CASSLGGLFSTDTQYF; CDR3 DNA: TGCGCCAGCAGCTTGGGCGGACTATTTAGCACAGATACGCAGTATTTT; D gene: -; J gene: TRBJ2-3; V gene: TRBV5-1; clone size: -
CDR3 protein: CASNPPTGFLETQYF; CDR3 DNA: TGTGCCAGCAACCCCCCTACAGGGTTTCTGGAGACCCAGTACTTC; D gene: -; J gene: TRBJ2-5; V gene: TRBV6-4; clone size: -
CDR3 protein: CASSFDRTGPYEQYF; CDR3 DNA: TGTGCCAGCAGCTTTGACCGGACGGGGCCCTACGAGCAGTACTTC; D gene: -; J gene: TRBJ2-7; V gene: TRBV9; clone size: -
CDR3 protein: CASSQSPEGNEQFF; CDR3 DNA: TGTGCCAGCAGCCAGTCACCCGAGGGGAATGAGCAGTTCTTC; D gene: -; J gene: TRBJ2-1; V gene: TRBV3-1/TRBV3-2; clone size: few
CDR3 protein: CASNPVGDSGGYTQYF; CDR3 DNA: TGTGCCAGTAACCCGGTGGGTGATAGCGGGGGGTATACGCAGTATTTT; D gene: TRBD2; J gene: TRBJ2-3; V gene: TRBV19; clone size: -
CDR3 protein: CASSPTLTGGSYNEQFF; CDR3 DNA: TGTGCCAGCAGCCCTACCCTTACAGGGGGCTCCTACAATGAGCAGTTCTTC; D gene: TRBD1; J gene: TRBJ2-1; V gene: TRBV5-5; clone size: -
CDR3 protein: CASSSGGGGEGETQYF; CDR3 DNA: TGTGCCAGCAGTTCTGGAGGGGGGGGTGAAGGAGAGACCCAGTACTTC; D gene: -; J gene: TRBJ2-5; V gene: TRBV5-4; clone size: -
CDR3 protein: CASSEGWDLHTDTQYF; CDR3 DNA: TGTGCCAGCAGTGAAGGTTGGGACTTACACACGGATACGCAGTATTTT; D gene: -; J gene: TRBJ2-3; V gene: TRBV6-1; clone size: -
CDR3 protein: CASSEAQAGYGYTF; CDR3 DNA: TGTGCCAGCAGTGAAGCTCAGGCTGGTTATGGCTACACCTTC; D gene: -; J gene: TRBJ1-2; V gene: TRBV2; clone size: few
CDR3 protein: CASSQAWGGGYEQYF; CDR3 DNA: TGTGCCAGCAGCCAAGCCTGGGGTGGCGGCTACGAGCAGTACTTC; D gene: -; J gene: TRBJ2-7; V gene: TRBV3-1/TRBV3-2; clone size: -
CDR3 protein: CASSLNGGQRLFF; CDR3 DNA: TGTGCCAGCAGCTTAAACGGGGGTCAAAGGCTGTTTTTT; D gene: -; J gene: TRBJ1-4; V gene: TRBV7-9; clone size: -